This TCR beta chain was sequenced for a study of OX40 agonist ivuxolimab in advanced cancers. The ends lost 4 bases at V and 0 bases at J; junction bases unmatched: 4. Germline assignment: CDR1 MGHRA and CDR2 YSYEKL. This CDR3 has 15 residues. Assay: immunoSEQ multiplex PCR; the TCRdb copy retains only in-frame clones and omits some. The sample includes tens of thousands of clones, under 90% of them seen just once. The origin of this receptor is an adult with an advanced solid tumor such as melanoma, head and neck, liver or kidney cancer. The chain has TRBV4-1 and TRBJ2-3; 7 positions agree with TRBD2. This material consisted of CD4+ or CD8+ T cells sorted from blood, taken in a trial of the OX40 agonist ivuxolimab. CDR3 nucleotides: TGCGCCAGCAGCCCGGGGGGATCTAGCACAGATACGCAGTATTTT. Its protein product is CASSPGGSSTDTQYF.